This T cell receptor beta chain is from a study of T cells in Graves' hyperthyroidism and ophthalmopathy. In the study overall: Upon initial diagnosis and before any treatment, peripheral blood was collected. General study findings and limits: Most thyroid clonotypes expanded above 0.001 were also detected in blood.

As for this clonotype: Its cognate antigen is unknown.

This CDR3 region has 14 residues. Trimming stripped 2 bases from V and 1 base from J, with 8 bases between. TCR beta CDR3 sequences were amplified from RNA transcripts. The HTBI set primed first-round TCR CDR3 RT-PCR. One entry per CDR3 protein, called by TCRdb with MiXCR from the multiplex PCR reads. Of 530,000 or so distinct CDR3 sequences in the sample, around a quarter are singletons; the top ten hold about 11%. This TCR came from a woman in her thirties with Graves' ophthalmopathy. The J gene is TRBJ1-1, the V gene TRBV12-3 or TRBV12-4, with D hard to call. Sequencing used blood. The CDR3 nucleotides are TGTGCCAGCAGTTTATCGGCAACGAACACTGAAGCTTTCTTT. Translation: CASSLSATNTEAFF.